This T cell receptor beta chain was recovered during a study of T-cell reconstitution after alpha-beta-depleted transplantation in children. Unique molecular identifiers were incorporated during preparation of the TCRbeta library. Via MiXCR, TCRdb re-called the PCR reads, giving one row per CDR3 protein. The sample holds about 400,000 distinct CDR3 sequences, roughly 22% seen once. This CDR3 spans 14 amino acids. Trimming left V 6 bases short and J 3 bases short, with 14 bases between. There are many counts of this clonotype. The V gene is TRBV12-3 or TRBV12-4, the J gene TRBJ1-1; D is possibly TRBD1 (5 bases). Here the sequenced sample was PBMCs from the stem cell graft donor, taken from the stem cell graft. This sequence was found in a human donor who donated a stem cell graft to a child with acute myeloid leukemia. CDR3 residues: CASRRGSEDTEAFF. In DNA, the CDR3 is TGTGCCAGCAGACGGGGGAGTGAGGACACTGAAGCTTTCTTT.